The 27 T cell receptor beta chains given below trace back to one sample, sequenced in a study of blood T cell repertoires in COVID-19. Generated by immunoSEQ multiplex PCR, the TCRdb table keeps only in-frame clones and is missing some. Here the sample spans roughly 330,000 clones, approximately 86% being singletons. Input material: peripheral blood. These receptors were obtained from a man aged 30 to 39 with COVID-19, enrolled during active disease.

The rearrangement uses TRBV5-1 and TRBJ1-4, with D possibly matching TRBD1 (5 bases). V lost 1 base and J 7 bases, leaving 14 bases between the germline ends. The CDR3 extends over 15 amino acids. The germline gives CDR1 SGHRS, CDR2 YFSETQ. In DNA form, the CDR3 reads TGCGCCAGCAGCTTGATAGCGGGACGTTTTGAAAAACTGTTTTTT. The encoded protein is CASSLIAGRFEKLFF.

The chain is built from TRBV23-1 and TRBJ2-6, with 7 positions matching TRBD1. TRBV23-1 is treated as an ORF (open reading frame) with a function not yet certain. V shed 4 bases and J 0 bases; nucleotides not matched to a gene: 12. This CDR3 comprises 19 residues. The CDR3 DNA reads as TGCGCCAGCAGTCCCCCGAGGGGGCGGTCAGCCTCTGGGGCCAACGTCCTGACTTTC. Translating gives CASSPPRGRSASGANVLTF.

The CDR3 sequence is CASSQTSYYNEQFF. The CDR3 nucleotides are TGCGCCAGCAGCCAGACTAGCTACTACAATGAGCAGTTCTTC. The chain uses TRBV4-3 and TRBJ2-1, with 7 nucleotides matching TRBD2. Trimming removed 3 bases from V and 3 bases from J; junction bases left unmatched: 2. The CDR3 is made up of 14 amino acids. Germline loops: CDR1 LGHNA, CDR2 YSLEER.

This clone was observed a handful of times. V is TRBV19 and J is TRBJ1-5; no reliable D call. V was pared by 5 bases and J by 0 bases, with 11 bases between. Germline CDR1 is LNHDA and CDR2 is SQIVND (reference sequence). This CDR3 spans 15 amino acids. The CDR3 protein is CASSYRRDSNQPQHF. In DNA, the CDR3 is TGTGCCAGTAGTTATCGGCGGGATAGCAATCAGCCCCAGCATTTT.

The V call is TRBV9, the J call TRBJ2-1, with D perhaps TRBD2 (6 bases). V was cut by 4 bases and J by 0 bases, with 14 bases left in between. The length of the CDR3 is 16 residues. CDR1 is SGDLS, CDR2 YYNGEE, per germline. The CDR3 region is CASSPSAGSSYNEQFF. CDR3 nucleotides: TGTGCCAGCAGCCCCAGCGCGGGGAGCTCCTACAATGAGCAGTTCTTC.

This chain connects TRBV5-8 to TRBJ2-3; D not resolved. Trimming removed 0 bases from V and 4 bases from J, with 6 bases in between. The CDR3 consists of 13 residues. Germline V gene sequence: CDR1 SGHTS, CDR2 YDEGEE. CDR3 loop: CASSLAMADTQYF. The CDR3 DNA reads TGTGCCAGCAGCTTGGCTATGGCAGATACGCAGTATTTT.

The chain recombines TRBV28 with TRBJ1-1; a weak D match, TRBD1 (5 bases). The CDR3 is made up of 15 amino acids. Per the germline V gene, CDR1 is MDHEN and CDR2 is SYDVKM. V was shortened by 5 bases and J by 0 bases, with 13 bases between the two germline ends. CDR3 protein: CASSAGGSMNTEAFF. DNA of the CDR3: TGTGCCAGCAGTGCCGGGGGAAGCATGAACACTGAAGCTTTCTTT.

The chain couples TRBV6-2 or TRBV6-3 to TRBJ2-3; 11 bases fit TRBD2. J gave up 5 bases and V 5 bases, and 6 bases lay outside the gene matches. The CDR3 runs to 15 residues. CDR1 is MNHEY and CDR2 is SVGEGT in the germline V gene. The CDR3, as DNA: TGTGCCAGCAGTCTTAGCGGGAGGGCCATAGATACGCAGTATTTT. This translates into CASSLSGRAIDTQYF.

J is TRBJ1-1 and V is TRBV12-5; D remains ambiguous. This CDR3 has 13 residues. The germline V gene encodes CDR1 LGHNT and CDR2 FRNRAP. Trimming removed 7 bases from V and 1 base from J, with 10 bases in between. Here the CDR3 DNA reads TGTGCTAGTGCCGCCCCAGAGAACACTGAAGCTTTCTTT. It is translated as CASAAPENTEAFF. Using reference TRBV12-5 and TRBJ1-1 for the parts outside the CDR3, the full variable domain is DARVTQTPRHKVTEMGQEVTMRCQPILGHNTVFWYRQTMMQGLELLAYFRNRAPLDDSGMPKDRFSAEMPDATLATLKIQPSEPRDSAVYFCASAAPENTEAFFGQGTRLTVV.

The CDR3 loop is CATSRAAGASGRAPQETQYF. In DNA, the CDR3 is TGTGCCACCAGCAGAGCAGCTGGGGCTAGCGGGAGGGCCCCCCAAGAGACCCAGTACTTC. The chain couples TRBV15 to TRBJ2-5, with TRBD2 matching over 12 bases. CDR3 length: 20 residues. J lost 1 base, V lost 1 base, and 13 bases had no gene match. CDR1 and CDR2 (germline): LNHNV, YYDKDF (reference sequence).

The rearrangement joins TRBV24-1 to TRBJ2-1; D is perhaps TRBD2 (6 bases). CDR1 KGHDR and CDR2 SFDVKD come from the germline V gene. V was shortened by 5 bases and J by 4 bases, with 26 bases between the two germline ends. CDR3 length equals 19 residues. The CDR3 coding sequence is TGTGCCACCAGTGGCAAGATTGTGGGGACTCCCGTAGGGTACAATGAGCAGTTCTTC. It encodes CATSGKIVGTPVGYNEQFF.

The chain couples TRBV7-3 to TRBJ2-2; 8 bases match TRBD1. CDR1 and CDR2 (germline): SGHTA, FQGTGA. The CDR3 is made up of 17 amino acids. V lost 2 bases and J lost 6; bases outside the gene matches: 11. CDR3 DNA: TGTGCCAGCAGCTTATACCCCTCGGGGACAGGTCCCGGGGAGCTGTTTTTT. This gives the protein CASSLYPSGTGPGELFF. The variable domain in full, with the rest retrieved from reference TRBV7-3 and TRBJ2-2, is GAGVSQTPSNKVTEKGKYVELRCDPISGHTALYWYRQSLGQGPEFLIYFQGTGAADDSGLPNDRFFAVRPEGSVSTLKIQRTERGDSAVYLCASSLYPSGTGPGELFFGEGSRLTVL.

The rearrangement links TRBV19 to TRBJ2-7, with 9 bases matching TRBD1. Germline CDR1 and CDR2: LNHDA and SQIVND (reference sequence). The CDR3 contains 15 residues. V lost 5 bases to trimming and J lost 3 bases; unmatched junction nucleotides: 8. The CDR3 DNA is TGTGCCAGTAGTGGACAGGGGAGGACTCACTACGAGCAGTACTTC. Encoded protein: CASSGQGRTHYEQYF.

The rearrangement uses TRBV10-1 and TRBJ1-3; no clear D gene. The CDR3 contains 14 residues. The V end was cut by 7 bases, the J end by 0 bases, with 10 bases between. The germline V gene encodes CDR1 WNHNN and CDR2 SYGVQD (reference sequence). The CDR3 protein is CASMPTSSGNTIYF. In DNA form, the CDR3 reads TGCGCCAGCATGCCGACTAGCTCTGGAAACACCATATATTTT.

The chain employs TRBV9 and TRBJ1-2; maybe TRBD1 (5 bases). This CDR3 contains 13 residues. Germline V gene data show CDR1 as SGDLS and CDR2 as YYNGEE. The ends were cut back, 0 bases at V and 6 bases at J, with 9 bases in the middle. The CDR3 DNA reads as TGTGCCAGCAGCGTAGATCAAGGGGATGGCTACACCTTC. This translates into CASSVDQGDGYTF. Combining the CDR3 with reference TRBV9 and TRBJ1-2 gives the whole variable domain DSGVTQTPKHLITATGQRVTLRCSPRSGDLSVYWYQQSLDQGLQFLIQYYNGEERAKGNILERFSAQQFPDLHSELNLSSLELGDSALYFCASSVDQGDGYTFGSGTRLTVV.

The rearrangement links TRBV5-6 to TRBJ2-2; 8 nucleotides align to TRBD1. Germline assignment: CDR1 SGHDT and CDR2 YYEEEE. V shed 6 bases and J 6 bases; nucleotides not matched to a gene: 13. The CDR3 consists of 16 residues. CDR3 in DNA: TGTGCCAGCATCAAGGACAGGGTCCGGAGAGCCGGGGAGCTGTTTTTT. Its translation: CASIKDRVRRAGELFF.

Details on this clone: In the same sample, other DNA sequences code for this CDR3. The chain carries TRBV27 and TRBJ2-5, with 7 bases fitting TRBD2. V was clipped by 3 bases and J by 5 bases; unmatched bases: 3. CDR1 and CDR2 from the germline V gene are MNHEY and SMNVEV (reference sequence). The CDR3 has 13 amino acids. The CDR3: CASSLGGWETQYF. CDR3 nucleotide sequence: TGTGCCAGCAGTTTGGGGGGGTGGGAGACCCAGTACTTC.

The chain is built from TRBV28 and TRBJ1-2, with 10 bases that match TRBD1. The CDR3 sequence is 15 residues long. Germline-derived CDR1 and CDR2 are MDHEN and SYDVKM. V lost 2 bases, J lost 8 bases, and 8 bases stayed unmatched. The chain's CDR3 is CASSLPLGTGVGYTF. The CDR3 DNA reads TGTGCCAGCAGTTTACCCCTTGGGACAGGGGTAGGCTACACCTTC.

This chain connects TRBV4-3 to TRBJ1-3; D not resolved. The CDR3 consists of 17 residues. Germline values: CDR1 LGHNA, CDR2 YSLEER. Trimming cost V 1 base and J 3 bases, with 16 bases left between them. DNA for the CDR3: TGCGCCAGCAGCCAAGGTCAGGCCAAAGTTTTTGGAAACACCATATATTTT. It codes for CASSQGQAKVFGNTIYF.

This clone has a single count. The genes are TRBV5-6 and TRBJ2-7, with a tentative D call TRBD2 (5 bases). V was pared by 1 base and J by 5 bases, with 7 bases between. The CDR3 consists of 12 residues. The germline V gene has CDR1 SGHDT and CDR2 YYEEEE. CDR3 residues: CASSLLSDEQYF. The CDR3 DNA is TGTGCCAGCAGCTTGCTTAGCGACGAGCAGTACTTC.

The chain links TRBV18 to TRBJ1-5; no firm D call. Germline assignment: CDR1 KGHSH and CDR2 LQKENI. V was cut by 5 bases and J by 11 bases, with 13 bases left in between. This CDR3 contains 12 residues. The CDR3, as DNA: TGTGCCAGCTCAGACGGTAGCGAGGCCCAGCATTTT. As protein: CASSDGSEAQHF.

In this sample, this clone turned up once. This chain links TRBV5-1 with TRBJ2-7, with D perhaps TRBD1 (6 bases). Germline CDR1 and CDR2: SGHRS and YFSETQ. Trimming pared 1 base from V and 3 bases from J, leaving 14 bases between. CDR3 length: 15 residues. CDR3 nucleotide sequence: TGCGCCAGCAGCTTGCTCCCCAGGGGACACTACGAGCAGTACTTC. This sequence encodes CASSLLPRGHYEQYF.

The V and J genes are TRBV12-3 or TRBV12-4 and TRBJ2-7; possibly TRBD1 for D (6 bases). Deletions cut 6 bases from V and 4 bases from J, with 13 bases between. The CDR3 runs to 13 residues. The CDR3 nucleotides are TGTGCCAGCAGCCAAACAGGGAGATACGAGCAGTACTTC. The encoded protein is CASSQTGRYEQYF.

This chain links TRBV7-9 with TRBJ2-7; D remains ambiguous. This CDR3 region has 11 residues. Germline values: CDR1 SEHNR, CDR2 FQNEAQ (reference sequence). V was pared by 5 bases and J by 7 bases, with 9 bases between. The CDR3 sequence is CASSLAREQYF. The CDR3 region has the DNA TGTGCCAGCAGCCTTGCCAGGGAGCAGTACTTC.

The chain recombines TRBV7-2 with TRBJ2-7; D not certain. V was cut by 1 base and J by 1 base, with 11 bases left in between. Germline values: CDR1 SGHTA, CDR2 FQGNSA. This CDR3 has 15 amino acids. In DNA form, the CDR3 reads TGTGCCAGCAGCTTAGGGGCCCGGTTGTCCTACGAGCAGTACTTC. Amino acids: CASSLGARLSYEQYF.

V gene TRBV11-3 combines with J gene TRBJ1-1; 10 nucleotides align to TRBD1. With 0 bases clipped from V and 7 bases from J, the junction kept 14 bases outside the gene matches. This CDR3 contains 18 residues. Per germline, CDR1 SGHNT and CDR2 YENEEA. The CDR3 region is CASSLDGSRQGAAGEAFF. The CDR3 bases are TGTGCCAGCAGCTTAGATGGAAGTCGACAGGGGGCAGCCGGTGAAGCTTTCTTT.

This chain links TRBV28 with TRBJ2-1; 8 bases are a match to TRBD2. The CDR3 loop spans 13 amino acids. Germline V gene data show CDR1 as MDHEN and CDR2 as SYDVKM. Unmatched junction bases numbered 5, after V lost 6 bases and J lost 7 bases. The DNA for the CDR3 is TGTGCCAGCAGAGGACTAGCTATAAATGAGCAGTTCTTC. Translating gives CASRGLAINEQFF.